Described below is a single T cell receptor (beta chain) sequence and its context. Its antigen is undetermined. Generated by immunoSEQ multiplex PCR, the TCRdb table keeps only in-frame clones and is missing some. The sample comprises around 1,100,000 clones, around 77% of which are singletons, and roughly 0.82% rests with the top ten. This entry belongs to a study of shared clonotypes between healthy human individuals. General observations from the study: Compared with clonotypes that all four donors shared, non-shared clonotypes had lower generation probabilities.

Trimming at V came to 4 bases and at J to 5 bases, leaving 16 bases not matched to a gene. The germline V gene encodes CDR1 SGHDN and CDR2 FVKESK. This CDR3 region has 18 residues. The chain employs TRBV14 and TRBJ2-7; 11 nucleotides line up with TRBD1. The specimen was memory CD4+ T cells from PBMCs. This sample's subset: CD45RA-negative fraction. This receptor was obtained from a man aged 18 to 30 in good health. Some clones in this sample may be carry-over from other donors' samples. The CDR3: CASSRLLTRTGGRHEQYF. The CDR3 DNA reads TGTGCCAGCAGCCGCCTGCTAACCAGGACAGGGGGCAGGCACGAGCAGTACTTC. The full variable domain, in which reference TRBV14 and TRBJ2-7 provide the parts outside the CDR3, is EAGVTQFPSHSVIEKGQTVTLRCDPISGHDNLYWYRRVMGKEIKFLLHFVKESKQDESGMPNNRFLAERTGGTYSTLKVQPAELEDSGVYFCASSRLLTRTGGRHEQYFGPGTRLTVT.